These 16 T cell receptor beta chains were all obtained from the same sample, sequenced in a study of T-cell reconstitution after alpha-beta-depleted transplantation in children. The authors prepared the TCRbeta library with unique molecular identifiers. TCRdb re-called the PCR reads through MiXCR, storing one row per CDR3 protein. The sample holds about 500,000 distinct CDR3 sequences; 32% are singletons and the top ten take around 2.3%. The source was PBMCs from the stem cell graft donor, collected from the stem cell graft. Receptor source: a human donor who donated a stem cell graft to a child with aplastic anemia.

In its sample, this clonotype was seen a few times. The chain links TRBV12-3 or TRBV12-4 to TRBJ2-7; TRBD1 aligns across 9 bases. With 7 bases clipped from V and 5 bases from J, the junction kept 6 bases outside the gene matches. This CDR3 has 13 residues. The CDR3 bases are TGTGCCAGCACCTCCACAGGGGGCCACGAGCAGTACTTC. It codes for CASTSTGGHEQYF.

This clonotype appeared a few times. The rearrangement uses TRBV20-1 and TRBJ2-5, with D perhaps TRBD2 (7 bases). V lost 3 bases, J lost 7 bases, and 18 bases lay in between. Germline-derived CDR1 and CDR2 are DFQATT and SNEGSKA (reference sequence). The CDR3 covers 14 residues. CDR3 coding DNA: TGCAGTGCTAGTACTGGGGGGGGGCACGGGACCCAGTACTTC. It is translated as CSASTGGGHGTQYF.

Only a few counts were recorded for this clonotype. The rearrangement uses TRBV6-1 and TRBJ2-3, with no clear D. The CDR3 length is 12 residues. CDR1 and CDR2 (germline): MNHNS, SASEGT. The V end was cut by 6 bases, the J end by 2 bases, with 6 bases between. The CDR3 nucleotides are TGTGCCAGCAGAGGGCCCACAGATACGCAGTATTTT. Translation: CASRGPTDTQYF.

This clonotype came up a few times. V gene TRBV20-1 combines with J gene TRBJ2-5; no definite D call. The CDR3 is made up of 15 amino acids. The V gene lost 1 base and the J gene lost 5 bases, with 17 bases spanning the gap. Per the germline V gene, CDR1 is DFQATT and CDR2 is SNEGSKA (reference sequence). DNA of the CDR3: TGCAGTGCTAGAGTCCCCCTGGGTAAAAGGGAGACCCAGTACTTC. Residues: CSARVPLGKRETQYF.

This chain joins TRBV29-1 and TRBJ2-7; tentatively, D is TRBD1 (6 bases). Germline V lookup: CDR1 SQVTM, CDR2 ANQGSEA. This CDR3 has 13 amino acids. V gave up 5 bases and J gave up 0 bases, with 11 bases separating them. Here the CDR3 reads CSVRTVGSYEQYF. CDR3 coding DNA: TGCAGCGTTCGGACAGTGGGCTCCTACGAGCAGTACTTC.

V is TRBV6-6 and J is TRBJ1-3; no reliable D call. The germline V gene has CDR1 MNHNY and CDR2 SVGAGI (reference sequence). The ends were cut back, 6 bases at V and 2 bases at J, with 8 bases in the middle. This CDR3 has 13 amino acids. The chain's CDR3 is CASSPFTGNTIYF. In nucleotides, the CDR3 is TGTGCCAGCAGCCCCTTTACTGGAAACACCATATATTTT.

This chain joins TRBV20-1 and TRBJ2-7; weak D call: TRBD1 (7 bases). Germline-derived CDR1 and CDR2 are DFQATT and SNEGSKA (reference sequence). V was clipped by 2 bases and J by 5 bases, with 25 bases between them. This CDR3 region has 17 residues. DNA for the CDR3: TGCAGTGCTAGACCCCCCCGGAGGGGACAGCGGGTTGACGAGCAGTACTTC. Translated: CSARPPRRGQRVDEQYF.

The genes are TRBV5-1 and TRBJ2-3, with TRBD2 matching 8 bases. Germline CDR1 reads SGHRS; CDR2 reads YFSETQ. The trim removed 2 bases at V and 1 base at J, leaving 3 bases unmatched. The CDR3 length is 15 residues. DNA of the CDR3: TGCGCCAGCAGCTTTTCTAGCGGGCGCACAGATACGCAGTATTTT. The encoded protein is CASSFSSGRTDTQYF.

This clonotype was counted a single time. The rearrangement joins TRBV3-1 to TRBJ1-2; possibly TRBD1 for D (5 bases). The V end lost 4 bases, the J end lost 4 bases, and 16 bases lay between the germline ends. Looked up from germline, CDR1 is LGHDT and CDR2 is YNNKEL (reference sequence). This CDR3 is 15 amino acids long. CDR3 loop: CASSPYGAEGYGYTF. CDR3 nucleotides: TGTGCCAGCAGCCCCTACGGGGCTGAGGGCTATGGCTACACCTTC.

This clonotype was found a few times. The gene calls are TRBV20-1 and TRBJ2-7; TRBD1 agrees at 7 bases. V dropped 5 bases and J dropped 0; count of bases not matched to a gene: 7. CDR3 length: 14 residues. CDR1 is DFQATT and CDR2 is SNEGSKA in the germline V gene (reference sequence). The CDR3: CSASSGTASYEQYF. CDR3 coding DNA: TGCAGTGCTTCCTCCGGGACAGCCTCCTACGAGCAGTACTTC.

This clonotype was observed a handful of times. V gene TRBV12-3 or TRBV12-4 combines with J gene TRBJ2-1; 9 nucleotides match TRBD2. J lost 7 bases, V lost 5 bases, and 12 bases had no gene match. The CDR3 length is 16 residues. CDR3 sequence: CASSNSGTSIRNEQFF. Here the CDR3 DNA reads TGTGCCAGCAGTAACTCCGGGACTAGCATTCGGAATGAGCAGTTCTTC.

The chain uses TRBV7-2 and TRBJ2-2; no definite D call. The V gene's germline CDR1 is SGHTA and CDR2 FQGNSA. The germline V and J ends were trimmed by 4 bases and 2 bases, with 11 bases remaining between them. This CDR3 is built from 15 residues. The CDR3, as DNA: TGTGCCAGCAGCTCCAGACGGCCCAACACCGGGGAGCTGTTTTTT. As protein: CASSSRRPNTGELFF.

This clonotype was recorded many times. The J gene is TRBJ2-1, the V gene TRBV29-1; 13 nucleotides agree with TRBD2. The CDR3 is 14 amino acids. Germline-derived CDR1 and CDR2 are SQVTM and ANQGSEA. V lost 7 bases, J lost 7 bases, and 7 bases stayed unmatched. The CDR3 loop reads CSARLAGGLNEQFF. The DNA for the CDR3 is TGCAGCGCGAGACTAGCGGGAGGATTGAATGAGCAGTTCTTC.

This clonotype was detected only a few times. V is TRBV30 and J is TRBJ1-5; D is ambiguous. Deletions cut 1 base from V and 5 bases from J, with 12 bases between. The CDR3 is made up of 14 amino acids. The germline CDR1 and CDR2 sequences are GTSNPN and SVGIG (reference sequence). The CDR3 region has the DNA TGTGCCTGGAGTGGATCCGTCCTGGATCAGCCCCAGCATTTT. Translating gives CAWSGSVLDQPQHF.

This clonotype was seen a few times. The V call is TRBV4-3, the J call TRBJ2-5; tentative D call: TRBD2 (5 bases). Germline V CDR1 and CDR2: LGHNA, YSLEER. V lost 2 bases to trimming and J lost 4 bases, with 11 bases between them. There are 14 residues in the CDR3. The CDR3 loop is CASSQTLTTETQYF. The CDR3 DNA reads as TGCGCCAGCAGCCAAACCTTGACTACAGAGACCCAGTACTTC.

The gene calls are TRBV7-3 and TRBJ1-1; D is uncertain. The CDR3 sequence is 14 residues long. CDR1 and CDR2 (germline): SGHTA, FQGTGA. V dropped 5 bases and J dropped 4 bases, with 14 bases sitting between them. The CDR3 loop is CASSPDGRSTEAFF. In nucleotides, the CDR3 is TGTGCCAGCAGCCCCGACGGAAGGAGCACTGAAGCTTTCTTT.